A single sample is the source of the 29 T cell receptor beta chains below, sequenced in a study of pediatric ulcerative colitis. TCRdb's copy holds only in-frame clones and misses some; the assay was immunoSEQ multiplex PCR. The table shows 44,000 or so clones, with 78% occurring only once. One to two pinch biopsies were taken from the rectum during colonoscopy. Sequenced sample: gut tissue. The origin of the receptors is a girl between 5 and 17 years old with moderate ulcerative colitis.

V is TRBV23-1 and J is TRBJ2-3; a possible D gene is TRBD2 (5 bases). TRBV23-1 is annotated as an ORF whose role is uncertain. With 6 bases removed from V and 1 base from J, the gap between germline ends came to 14 bases. The CDR3 sequence is 15 residues long. The CDR3: CASSKLGIGTDTQYF. As DNA, the CDR3 is TGCGCCAGCAGCAAACTAGGAATCGGCACAGATACGCAGTATTTT.

This clone was seen only once. The chain is built from TRBV5-1 and TRBJ2-1, with a weak D call TRBD2 (6 bases). V was pared by 0 bases and J by 1 base, with 17 bases between. Germline V gene lookup returns CDR1 SGHRS and CDR2 YFSETQ. The CDR3 is 18 amino acids. This chain's CDR3 is CASSLGASGGVSYNEQFF. The CDR3 DNA reads TGCGCCAGCAGCTTGGGGGCCTCGGGCGGGGTATCCTACAATGAGCAGTTCTTC.

This clone was seen just once. The V gene is TRBV6-5, the J gene TRBJ2-2, with a tentative D call TRBD2 (6 bases). The V end lost 0 bases, the J end lost 5 bases, and 10 bases lay between the germline ends. Per the germline V gene, CDR1 is MNHEY and CDR2 is SVGAGI. The CDR3 is 15 residues long. The CDR3 loop is CASSYSTGGTGELFF. The CDR3 nucleotides read TGTGCCAGCAGTTACTCTACAGGAGGGACCGGGGAGCTGTTTTTT.

A note on this clone: One end of the junction varies from germline; a read error may be responsible. Written as DNA, the CDR3 is TGTGCCTGGAGGCACGATATTCGGGGACATCTTGATGCCTTC. It yields the protein CAWRHDIRGHLDAF. The J gene is TRBJ1-2, the V gene TRBV30; a possible D gene is TRBD1 (6 bases). CDR3 size: 14 residues. The germline V gene has CDR1 GTSNPN and CDR2 SVGIG (reference sequence). Filled out from reference TRBV30 and TRBJ1-2, the complete variable domain reads SQTIHQWPATLVQPVGSPLSLECTVEGTSNPNLYWYRQAAGRGLQLLFYSVGIGQISSEVPQNLSASRPQDRQFILSSKKLLLSDSGFYLCAWRHDIRGHLDAFGSGTRLTVV.

This clone was counted a few times. V usage is TRBV11-1 and J usage is TRBJ1-2; no firm D call. There are 15 residues in the CDR3. Germline V gene data show CDR1 as SGHAT and CDR2 as FQDESV (reference sequence). Trimming removed 1 base from V and 0 bases from J, with 9 bases in between. The CDR3 coding sequence is TGTGCCAGCAGCTTAGGCCCTCAGGCTAACTATGGCTACACCTTC. Translated, it gives CASSLGPQANYGYTF.

The V gene is TRBV28, the J gene TRBJ1-1, with TRBD1 matching 9 bases. Germline CDR1 is MDHEN and CDR2 is SYDVKM. The V segment lost 8 bases and the J segment 5 bases; nucleotides outside the gene matches: 6. The CDR3 covers 13 residues. The CDR3 nucleotides read TGTGCCAGCTACGACAGGGGGGGTACTGAAGCTTTCTTT. Its protein is CASYDRGGTEAFF.

The chain is built from TRBV10-3 and TRBJ2-1, with TRBD2 matching 15 bases. The CDR3 extends over 16 amino acids. Looked up from germline, CDR1 is ENHRY and CDR2 is SYGVKD. J gave up 7 bases and V 3 bases, and 4 bases lay outside the gene matches. The CDR3 DNA reads as TGTGCCATCAGTGACGGACTAGCGGGAGGGCCAAATGAGCAGTTCTTC. It translates to CAISDGLAGGPNEQFF.

V gene TRBV5-4 combines with J gene TRBJ2-1; D unclear. The CDR3 covers 15 residues. Germline CDR1 reads SGHNT; CDR2 reads YYREEE (reference sequence). V was trimmed by 0 bases and J by 0 bases, leaving 7 bases between them. In DNA, the CDR3 is TGTGCCAGCAGCTTGGACAGTCTCTCCTACAATGAGCAGTTCTTC. Residues: CASSLDSLSYNEQFF.

This clone was seen a handful of times. This sample also contains other DNA sequences that code for the same CDR3. The rearrangement joins TRBV5-1 to TRBJ1-1; D is undetermined. The V end was cut by 0 bases, the J end by 1 base, with 4 bases between. The V gene's germline CDR1 is SGHRS and CDR2 YFSETQ. The CDR3 runs 13 residues. Here the CDR3 reads CASSLGGNTEAFF. The DNA for the CDR3 is TGCGCCAGCAGCTTGGGGGGGAACACTGAAGCTTTCTTT.

This sequence joins TRBV5-5 and TRBJ1-5; D gene uncertain. V shed 0 bases and J shed 4 bases, with 14 bases lying between them. The CDR3 consists of 16 residues. The V gene's germline CDR1 is SGHKS and CDR2 YYEKEE (reference sequence). CDR3 coding DNA: TGTGCCAGCAGCTTGGAGGTTTGGGCACGGAATCAGCCCCAGCATTTT. It yields the protein CASSLEVWARNQPQHF.

This clone came up once. The chain combines TRBV29-1 with TRBJ2-1, with 7 bases aligning to TRBD1. Unmatched junction bases numbered 4, after V lost 3 bases and J lost 2 bases. CDR1 and CDR2 (germline): SQVTM, ANQGSEA. CDR3 size: 14 residues. For the CDR3, the DNA is TGCAGCGTTGATACCACAGGGGCCTACAATGAGCAGTTCTTC. The encoded protein is CSVDTTGAYNEQFF.

V and J are TRBV5-1 and TRBJ2-7; D ambiguous. The ends were cut back, 7 bases at V and 0 bases at J, with 11 bases in the middle. The CDR3 has 13 residues. The germline CDR1 and CDR2 sequences are SGHRS and YFSETQ. CDR3 DNA: TGCGCCAGCGGTTTAGTAGACTCCTACGAGCAGTACTTC. This gives the protein CASGLVDSYEQYF.

This clone was counted a single time. V and J are TRBV30 and TRBJ2-7; 8 positions agree with TRBD2. With 5 bases clipped from V and 6 bases from J, the junction kept 9 bases outside the gene matches. Germline-derived CDR1 and CDR2 are GTSNPN and SVGIG (reference sequence). The CDR3 has 13 residues. The CDR3 is CAWAGTRPFEQYF. Written as DNA, the CDR3 is TGTGCCTGGGCCGGGACTAGACCCTTCGAGCAGTACTTC.

The rearrangement links TRBV19 to TRBJ2-2, with D possibly TRBD1 on 6 matching bases. The V and J ends lost 1 base and 8 bases respectively, with 8 bases between them. Germline CDR1 and CDR2: LNHDA and SQIVND (reference sequence). The CDR3 is made up of 13 amino acids. The CDR3 nucleotides are TGTGCCAGTAGTATAGGGGGGCTAGGGGAGCTGTTTTTT. Protein product: CASSIGGLGELFF.

This chain links TRBV6-5 with TRBJ2-2, with TRBD2 identical over 14 bases. J was trimmed by 8 bases and V by 10 bases; bases with no gene match: 6. The CDR3 is 14 amino acids. Germline V CDR1 and CDR2: MNHEY, SVGAGI. In nucleotides, the CDR3 is TGTGCCACCCGACTAGCGGGAGGGTCTGGGGAGCTGTTTTTT. Protein sequence: CATRLAGGSGELFF.

The rearrangement links TRBV29-1 to TRBJ2-1; possibly TRBD2 for D (5 bases). This CDR3 is built from 14 residues. The germline V gene encodes CDR1 SQVTM and CDR2 ANQGSEA. V was clipped by 4 bases and J by 2 bases, with 12 bases between them. CDR3 DNA sequence: TGCAGCGTTGCACCGAGCGGCCCCTACAATGAGCAGTTCTTC. Its translation: CSVAPSGPYNEQFF.

This chain joins TRBV4-1 and TRBJ2-3; D gene uncertain. There are 15 residues in the CDR3. Looked up from germline, CDR1 is MGHRA and CDR2 is YSYEKL. Trimming removed 1 base from V and 2 bases from J, with 10 bases in between. This CDR3 reads CASSQVVSLTDTQYF. The CDR3 region has the DNA TGCGCCAGCAGCCAAGTGGTAAGCCTCACAGATACGCAGTATTTT.

The genes are TRBV7-3 and TRBJ1-2, with a tentative D call TRBD1 (6 bases). Germline assignment: CDR1 SGHTA and CDR2 FQGTGA. V dropped 2 bases and J dropped 7 bases, with 17 bases sitting between them. The CDR3 runs 15 residues. The DNA for the CDR3 is TGTGCCAGCAGCTTATATGGGGGGCGCGTTAGTGGCTACACCTTC. It codes for CASSLYGGRVSGYTF.

The chain joins TRBV7-9 to TRBJ2-2; no definite D call. Germline-derived CDR1 and CDR2 are SEHNR and FQNEAQ (reference sequence). V lost 4 bases, J lost 1 base, and 13 bases lay in between. This CDR3 comprises 16 residues. The CDR3 region is CASSSTSVLNTGELFF. In DNA form, the CDR3 reads TGTGCCAGCAGCTCCACCAGCGTTTTGAACACCGGGGAGCTGTTTTTT.

The genes are TRBV18 and TRBJ1-2; 7 bases line up with TRBD1. The CDR3 sequence is 15 residues long. With 4 bases clipped from V and 0 bases from J, the junction kept 5 bases outside the gene matches. Germline V gene sequence: CDR1 KGHSH, CDR2 LQKENI. CDR3 bases: TGTGCCAGCTCACTCTCGGGACAGACTAACTATGGCTACACCTTC. Amino acids: CASSLSGQTNYGYTF.

Points on this clone: At one end, the junction sequence differs from germline, possibly due to a read error. The genes are TRBV7-9 and TRBJ1-1; D remains ambiguous. CDR3 length: 13 residues. The V gene's germline CDR1 is SEHNR and CDR2 FQNEAQ (reference sequence). Here the CDR3 reads CASSQVRNTEAFF. CDR3 bases: TGCGCCAGCAGCCAAGTCAGGAACACTGAAGCTTTCTTT.

V is TRBV15 and J is TRBJ2-5, with D tentatively TRBD1 or TRBD2 (5 bases each). V was pared by 6 bases and J by 3 bases, with 11 bases between. This CDR3 region has 13 residues. CDR1 and CDR2 (germline): LNHNV, YYDKDF (reference sequence). DNA for the CDR3: TGTGCCACCAGTGGGGACGTCGAAGAGACCCAGTACTTC. It translates to CATSGDVEETQYF.

This chain connects TRBV28 to TRBJ1-2, with TRBD1 as a possible D gene (5 bases). CDR1 is MDHEN and CDR2 is SYDVKM in the germline V gene. CDR3 length: 15 amino acids. Trimming shortened V by 2 bases and J by 4 bases, and 14 bases separated the two germline ends. CDR3 coding DNA: TGTGCCAGCAGTTTACCCTGGTTGGGGGGCTATGGCTACACCTTC. Translation: CASSLPWLGGYGYTF.

V gene TRBV21-1 combines with J gene TRBJ1-4. TRBV21-1 is flagged as a pseudogene. The CDR3 extends over 13 amino acids. The CDR3 DNA reads TGTGCCAGCAGCAAAATCCGAAGTGAAAAACTGTTTTTT. Translating gives CASSKIRSEKLFF.

The rearrangement links TRBV28 to TRBJ2-5; D might be TRBD1 (6 bases). CDR1 is MDHEN, CDR2 SYDVKM, per germline. CDR3 size: 16 residues. V lost 6 bases and J 4 bases, leaving 21 bases between the germline ends. The CDR3 loop is CASSPWGRGTGETQYF. CDR3 sequence (DNA): TGTGCCAGCAGCCCATGGGGCAGGGGAACGGGAGAGACCCAGTACTTC.

The V call is TRBV19, the J call TRBJ2-2; 7 bases are shared with TRBD1. The CDR3 is 17 residues long. V shed 0 bases and J 5 bases; nucleotides not matched to a gene: 9. Germline V lookup: CDR1 LNHDA, CDR2 SQIVND (reference sequence). CDR3: CASSIDPGTARTGELFF. The CDR3 bases are TGTGCCAGTAGTATAGATCCCGGGACAGCACGAACCGGGGAGCTGTTTTTT.

The chain recombines TRBV27 with TRBJ2-6; D unclear. The CDR3 is 13 residues long. Germline assignment: CDR1 MNHEY and CDR2 SMNVEV (reference sequence). Trimming pared 3 bases from V and 2 bases from J, leaving 2 bases between. In nucleotides, the CDR3 is TGTGCCAGCAGTTTGACTGGGGCCAACGTCCTGACTTTC. Translation: CASSLTGANVLTF. Supplemented by reference TRBV27 and TRBJ2-6, the full variable domain reads EAQVTQNPRYLITVTGKKLTVTCSQNMNHEYMSWYRQDPGLGLRQIYYSMNVEVTDKGDVPEGYKVSRKEKRNFPLILESPSPNQTSLYFCASSLTGANVLTFGAGSRLTVL.

This rearrangement joins TRBV27 to TRBJ1-5; weak D call: TRBD1 (5 bases). CDR3 length: 15 residues. Germline CDR1 and CDR2: MNHEY and SMNVEV (reference sequence). The germline V and J ends were trimmed by 4 bases and 4 bases, with 14 bases remaining between them. The chain's CDR3 is CASSSSGTINQPQHF. The CDR3 region has the DNA TGTGCCAGCAGTTCCTCCGGGACTATTAATCAGCCCCAGCATTTT.

V is TRBV25-1 and J is TRBJ2-2; 10 bases are shared with TRBD1. Trimming removed 5 bases from V and 7 bases from J; junction bases left unmatched: 4. Looked up from germline, CDR1 is MGHDK and CDR2 is SYGVNS. This CDR3 is 14 amino acids long. The CDR3 sequence: CASSRQGAFGELFF. CDR3 nucleotides: TGTGCCAGCAGTAGACAGGGGGCCTTCGGGGAGCTGTTTTTT.